Following are 19 T cell receptor beta chains from one sample sequenced in a study of blood T cell repertoires in COVID-19 (dated by TCRdb to the early 2020s). Receptor libraries were prepared by the immunoSEQ multiplex PCR assay. Here the immuneACCESS table is served through TCRdb, limited to in-frame sequences with V and J called. Missing clones are a known gap in these copies; in checked studies unresolved V genes cover under half, and the rest lacks a known reason. For this sample there are 200,000 to 250,000 clones; around 83% appear just once. The top ten clones comprise 13% of the sample. The sequencing sample was made of peripheral blood. The receptors here all came from a human donor in a cohort sampled during active COVID-19.

The chain recombines TRBV5-1 with TRBJ2-1; TRBD2 aligns across 11 bases. CDR3 length: 16 amino acids. Germline values: CDR1 SGHRS, CDR2 YFSETQ. Trimming removed 4 bases from V and 10 bases from J; junction bases left unmatched: 13. The CDR3 sequence is CASSPQLAGGLGEQFF. DNA for the CDR3: TGCGCCAGCAGCCCCCAGCTAGCGGGAGGTTTAGGAGAGCAGTTCTTC. Full variable domain (rest looked up from reference TRBV5-1 and TRBJ2-1): KAGVTQTPRYLIKTRGQQVTLSCSPISGHRSVSWYQQTPGQGLQFLFEYFSETQRNKGNFPGRFSGRQFSNSRSEMNVSTLELGDSALYLCASSPQLAGGLGEQFFGPGTRLTVL.

The V gene is TRBV30, the J gene TRBJ2-5; TRBD2 matches at 11 bases. Germline values: CDR1 GTSNPN, CDR2 SVGIG (reference sequence). V dropped 5 bases and J dropped 1; count of bases not matched to a gene: 9. This CDR3 comprises 16 residues. Here the CDR3 DNA reads TGTGCCTGGTGGCCACTAGCGGGAGAGCGCCAAGAGACCCAGTACTTC. Its protein product is CAWWPLAGERQETQYF.

J is TRBJ1-2 and V is TRBV5-1; D possibly corresponds to TRBD1 (6 bases). Germline loops: CDR1 SGHRS, CDR2 YFSETQ. The germline V and J ends were trimmed by 0 bases and 4 bases, with 7 bases remaining between them. The CDR3 extends over 13 amino acids. In DNA form, the CDR3 reads TGCGCCAGCAGCTTGGGGGGGCTCTATGGCTACACCTTC. Encoded protein: CASSLGGLYGYTF. The entire variable domain, with the rest obtained from reference TRBV5-1 and TRBJ1-2, is as follows: KAGVTQTPRYLIKTRGQQVTLSCSPISGHRSVSWYQQTPGQGLQFLFEYFSETQRNKGNFPGRFSGRQFSNSRSEMNVSTLELGDSALYLCASSLGGLYGYTFGSGTRLTVV.

Comments on this clone: The same CDR3 also results from other DNA sequences found in this sample. V gene TRBV27 combines with J gene TRBJ1-6; tentative D call: TRBD1 (6 bases). The germline gives CDR1 MNHEY, CDR2 SMNVEV (reference sequence). The CDR3 sequence is 13 residues long. The ends were cut back, 6 bases at V and 7 bases at J, with 10 bases in the middle. The DNA of the CDR3 is TGTGCCAGCAGACAGGGTTTGAATTCACCCCTCCACTTT. Its translation: CASRQGLNSPLHF.

The rearrangement uses TRBV27 and TRBJ1-1; maybe TRBD1 (6 bases). V was shortened by 2 bases and J by 6 bases, with 10 bases between the two germline ends. This CDR3 has 13 amino acids. Germline V gene sequence: CDR1 MNHEY, CDR2 SMNVEV (reference sequence). CDR3 protein: CASSLQGWAEAFF. The DNA of the CDR3 is TGTGCCAGCAGTTTACAGGGGTGGGCTGAAGCTTTCTTT.

The J gene is TRBJ1-1, the V gene TRBV18, with no clear D. Germline V gives CDR1 KGHSH, CDR2 LQKENI. Trimming left V 5 bases short and J 4 bases short, with 17 bases between. The length of the CDR3 is 15 residues. The CDR3 nucleotides are TGTGCCAGCTCATTATTGGGCCAACCAGGCACTGAAGCTTTCTTT. Its translation is CASSLLGQPGTEAFF.

The V gene is TRBV30, the J gene TRBJ2-7, with 7 bases fitting TRBD1. The CDR3 is made up of 14 amino acids. Unmatched junction bases numbered 7, after V lost 5 bases and J lost 0 bases. Germline V gene lookup returns CDR1 GTSNPN and CDR2 SVGIG (reference sequence). Written as DNA, the CDR3 is TGTGCCTGGGATTCAGGGGGTTCCTCCTACGAGCAGTACTTC. Amino acids: CAWDSGGSSYEQYF.

The CDR3 DNA sequence: TGCGCCAGCAGGACCACGGGACTTTCCTACAATGAGCAGTTCTTC. Protein product: CASRTTGLSYNEQFF. The chain employs TRBV4-1 and TRBJ2-1, with D maybe TRBD2 (6 bases). Per the germline V gene, CDR1 is MGHRA and CDR2 is YSYEKL. V lost 6 bases, J lost 1 base, and 13 bases lay in between. This CDR3 is 15 amino acids long.

This clone came up a few times. Other DNA sequences of this sample code for an identical CDR3. V gene TRBV2 combines with J gene TRBJ2-3; a weak D match, TRBD2 (6 bases). In germline, CDR1 is SNHLY, CDR2 FYNNEI. V dropped 6 bases and J dropped 2 bases, with 15 bases sitting between them. This CDR3 spans 15 amino acids. DNA for the CDR3: TGTGCCAGCAGCCCGGGGACTTCGTCCACAGATACGCAGTATTTT. Its protein is CASSPGTSSTDTQYF.

This chain joins TRBV3-1 (or the pseudogene TRBV3-2) and TRBJ2-1; D is possibly TRBD2 (5 bases). The CDR3 consists of 12 residues. Trimming removed 4 bases from V and 9 bases from J, with 10 bases in between. Germline-derived CDR1 and CDR2 are LGHDT and YNNKEL (reference sequence). In nucleotides, the CDR3 is TGTGCCAGCAGCCTACGGACTGCTGAGCAGTTCTTC. The encoded protein is CASSLRTAEQFF.

The chain links TRBV20-1 to TRBJ2-3; weak D call: TRBD2 (6 bases). CDR1 and CDR2 (germline): DFQATT, SNEGSKA (reference sequence). Trimming took off 3 bases at V and 3 bases at J, with 19 bases between the two ends. The CDR3 spans 16 residues. CDR3 loop: CSASVRGNGRTDTQYF. DNA of the CDR3: TGCAGTGCTAGTGTGCGGGGTAATGGAAGAACAGATACGCAGTATTTT.

This clone came up once. This chain joins TRBV5-1 and TRBJ2-1, with TRBD2 matching over 7 bases. The junction had 6 bases not matched to a gene; V was cut back by 3 bases and J by 3 bases. The V gene's germline CDR1 is SGHRS and CDR2 YFSETQ. The CDR3 extends over 15 amino acids. The CDR3 region is CASSSTGGSYNEQFF. The CDR3 DNA reads as TGCGCCAGCAGCTCCACCGGCGGGAGCTACAATGAGCAGTTCTTC.

V usage is TRBV6-5 and J usage is TRBJ1-5; D unresolved. The germline V and J ends were trimmed by 5 bases and 5 bases, with 13 bases remaining between them. This CDR3 comprises 14 residues. Germline CDR1 reads MNHEY; CDR2 reads SVGAGI. CDR3 in DNA: TGTGCCAGCAGTCCCCGGGGATACTATCAGCCCCAGCATTTT. Encoded protein: CASSPRGYYQPQHF.

The CDR3, as DNA: TGCGCCAGCAGCTTGACAGGGGTGGGCAATCAGCCCCAGCATTTT. Its protein is CASSLTGVGNQPQHF. This chain connects TRBV5-1 to TRBJ1-5; 7 nucleotides align to TRBD1. Germline CDR1 reads SGHRS; CDR2 reads YFSETQ. The CDR3 has 15 residues. Trimming took 1 base from V and 2 from J; bases not matched to a gene: 3.

V usage is TRBV19 and J usage is TRBJ2-7, with D perhaps TRBD1 (5 bases). From germline, CDR1 is LNHDA and CDR2 SQIVND (reference sequence). V lost 2 bases and J 2 bases, leaving 7 bases between the germline ends. The length of the CDR3 is 13 residues. The CDR3, as DNA: TGTGCCAGTAGTATAACAGGAGCCTACGAGCAGTACTTC. Amino acid sequence: CASSITGAYEQYF.

The chain carries TRBV27 and TRBJ1-5, with TRBD1 identical over 8 bases. With 5 bases clipped from V and 5 bases from J, the junction kept 8 bases outside the gene matches. Germline-derived CDR1 and CDR2 are MNHEY and SMNVEV (reference sequence). CDR3 size: 15 residues. The CDR3 region has the DNA TGTGCCAGCAGTCCCAGGACAGGGTTTGATCAGCCCCAGCATTTT. Translation: CASSPRTGFDQPQHF.

The chain is built from TRBV7-9 and TRBJ2-4, with 10 bases that match TRBD1. Germline CDR1 reads SEHNR; CDR2 reads FQNEAQ (reference sequence). J lost 3 bases, V lost 4 bases, and 0 bases had no gene match. This CDR3 comprises 14 residues. CDR3 protein: CASSWTGGKNIQYF. CDR3 nucleotides: TGTGCCAGCAGCTGGACAGGGGGCAAAAACATTCAGTACTTC.

On this clone: Other nucleotide sequences in the sample specify the same CDR3. The chain recombines TRBV18 with TRBJ2-7; D possibly corresponds to TRBD2 (5 bases). In germline, CDR1 is KGHSH, CDR2 LQKENI. The CDR3 has 15 residues. The V end was cut by 3 bases, the J end by 0 bases, with 12 bases between. The CDR3 here is CASSPTSGSSYEQYF. For the CDR3, the DNA is TGTGCCAGCTCACCCACTAGTGGAAGCTCCTACGAGCAGTACTTC.

The gene calls are TRBV2 and TRBJ2-1, with 9 bases fitting TRBD2. The CDR3 has 17 residues. Trimming took 0 bases from V and 7 from J; bases not matched to a gene: 10. CDR1 SNHLY and CDR2 FYNNEI come from the germline V gene. This CDR3 reads CASSEALGGRAGNEQFF. The DNA of the CDR3 is TGTGCCAGCAGTGAAGCGCTGGGCGGGAGGGCCGGGAATGAGCAGTTCTTC.